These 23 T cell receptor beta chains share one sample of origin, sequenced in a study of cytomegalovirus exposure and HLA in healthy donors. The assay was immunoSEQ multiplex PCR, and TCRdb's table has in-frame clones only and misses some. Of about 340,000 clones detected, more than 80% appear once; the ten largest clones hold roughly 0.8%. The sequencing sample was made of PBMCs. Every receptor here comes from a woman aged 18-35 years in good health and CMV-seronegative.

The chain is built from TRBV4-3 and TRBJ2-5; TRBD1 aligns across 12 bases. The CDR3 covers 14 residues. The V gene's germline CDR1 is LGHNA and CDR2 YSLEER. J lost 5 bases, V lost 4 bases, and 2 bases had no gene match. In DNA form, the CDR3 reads TGCGCCAGCAGCCCGGGACAGGGGGCCGAGACCCAGTACTTC. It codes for CASSPGQGAETQYF.

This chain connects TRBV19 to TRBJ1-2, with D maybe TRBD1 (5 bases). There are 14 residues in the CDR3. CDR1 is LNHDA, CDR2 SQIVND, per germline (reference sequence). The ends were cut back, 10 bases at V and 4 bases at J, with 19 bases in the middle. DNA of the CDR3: TGTGCCACCTCGGACACCCTTAGGCGCTATGGCTACACCTTC. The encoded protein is CATSDTLRRYGYTF.

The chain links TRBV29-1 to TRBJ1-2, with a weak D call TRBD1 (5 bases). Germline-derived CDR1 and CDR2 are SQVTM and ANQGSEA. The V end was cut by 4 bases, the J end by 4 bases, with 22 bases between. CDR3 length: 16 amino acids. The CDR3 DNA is TGCAGCGTTGGTCTGGGACGGGAGGGGTTCTCCTATGGCTACACCTTC. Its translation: CSVGLGREGFSYGYTF.

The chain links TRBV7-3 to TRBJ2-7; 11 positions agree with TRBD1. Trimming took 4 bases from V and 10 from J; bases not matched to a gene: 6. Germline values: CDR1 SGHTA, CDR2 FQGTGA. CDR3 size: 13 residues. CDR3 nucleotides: TGTGCCAGCAGCTACGGACAGGGGGCCGAACAGTACTTC. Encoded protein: CASSYGQGAEQYF.

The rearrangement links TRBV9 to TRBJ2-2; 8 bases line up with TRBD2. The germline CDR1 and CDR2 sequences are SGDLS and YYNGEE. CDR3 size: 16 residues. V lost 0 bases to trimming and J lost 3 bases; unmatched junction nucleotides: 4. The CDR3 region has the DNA TGTGCCAGCAGCGTAGGGGGTAGCGGGGACACCGGGGAGCTGTTTTTT. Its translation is CASSVGGSGDTGELFF.

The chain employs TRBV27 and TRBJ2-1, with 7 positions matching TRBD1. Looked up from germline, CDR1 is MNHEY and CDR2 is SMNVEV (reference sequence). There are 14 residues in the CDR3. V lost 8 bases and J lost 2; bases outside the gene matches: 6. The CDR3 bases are TGTGCCAGCGGAGAGACAGGGACCTACAATGAGCAGTTCTTC. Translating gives CASGETGTYNEQFF.

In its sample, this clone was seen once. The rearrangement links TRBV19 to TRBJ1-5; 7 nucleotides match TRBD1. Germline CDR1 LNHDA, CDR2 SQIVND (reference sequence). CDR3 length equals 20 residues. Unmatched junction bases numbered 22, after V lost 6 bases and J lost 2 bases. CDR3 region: CASSPRRGQALPLRNQPQHF. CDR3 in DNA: TGTGCCAGTAGCCCTCGTAGGGGGCAGGCCCTTCCTCTGCGCAATCAGCCCCAGCATTTT.

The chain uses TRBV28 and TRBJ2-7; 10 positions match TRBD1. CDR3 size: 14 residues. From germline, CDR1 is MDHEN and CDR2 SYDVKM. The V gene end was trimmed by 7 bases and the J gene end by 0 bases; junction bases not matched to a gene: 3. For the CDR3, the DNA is TGTGCCAGCATCCGGACAGGGGGCTCCTACGAGCAGTACTTC. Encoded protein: CASIRTGGSYEQYF. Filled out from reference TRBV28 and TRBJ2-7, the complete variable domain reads DVKVTQSSRYLVKRTGEKVFLECVQDMDHENMFWYRQDPGLGLRLIYFSYDVKMKEKGDIPEGYSVSREKKERFSLILESASTNQTSMYLCASIRTGGSYEQYFGPGTRLTVT.

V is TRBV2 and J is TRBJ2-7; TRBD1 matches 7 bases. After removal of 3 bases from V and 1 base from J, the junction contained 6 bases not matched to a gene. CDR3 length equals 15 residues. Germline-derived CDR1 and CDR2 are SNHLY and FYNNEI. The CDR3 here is CASSDTGVLSYEQYF. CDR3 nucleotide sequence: TGTGCCAGCAGTGACACAGGGGTTTTGTCCTACGAGCAGTACTTC.

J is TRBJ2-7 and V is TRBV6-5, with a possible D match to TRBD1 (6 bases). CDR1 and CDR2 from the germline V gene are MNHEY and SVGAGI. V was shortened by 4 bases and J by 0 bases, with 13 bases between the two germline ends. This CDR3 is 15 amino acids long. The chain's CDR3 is CASSLEDSSSYEQYF. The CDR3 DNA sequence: TGTGCCAGCAGTTTGGAGGACAGCAGCTCCTACGAGCAGTACTTC.

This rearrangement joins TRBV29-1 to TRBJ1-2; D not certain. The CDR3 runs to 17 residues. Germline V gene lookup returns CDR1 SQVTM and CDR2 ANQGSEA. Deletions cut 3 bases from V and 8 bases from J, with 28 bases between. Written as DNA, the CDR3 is TGCAGCGTTGATGAGTTGTCGGGATTGCTGTACTCGGGCGGCTACACCTTC. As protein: CSVDELSGLLYSGGYTF.

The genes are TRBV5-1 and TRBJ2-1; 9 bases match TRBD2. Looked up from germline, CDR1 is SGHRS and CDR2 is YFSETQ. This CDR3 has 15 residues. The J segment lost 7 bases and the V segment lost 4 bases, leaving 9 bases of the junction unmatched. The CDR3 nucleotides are TGCGCCAGCAGCATTAGCGGGAGACACCATAATGAGCAGTTCTTC. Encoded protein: CASSISGRHHNEQFF.

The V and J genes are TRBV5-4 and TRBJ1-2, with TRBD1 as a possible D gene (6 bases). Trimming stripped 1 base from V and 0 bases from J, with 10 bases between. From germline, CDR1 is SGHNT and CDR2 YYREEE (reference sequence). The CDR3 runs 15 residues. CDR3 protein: CASSLIGQPNYGYTF. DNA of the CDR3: TGTGCCAGCAGCTTGATCGGACAGCCTAACTATGGCTACACCTTC.

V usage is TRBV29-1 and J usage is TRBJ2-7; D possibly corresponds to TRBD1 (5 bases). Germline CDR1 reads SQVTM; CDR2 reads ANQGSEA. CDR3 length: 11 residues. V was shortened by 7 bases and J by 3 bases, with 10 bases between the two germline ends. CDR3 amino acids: CSAGLSYEQYF. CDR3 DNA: TGCAGCGCAGGGTTGAGCTACGAGCAGTACTTC.

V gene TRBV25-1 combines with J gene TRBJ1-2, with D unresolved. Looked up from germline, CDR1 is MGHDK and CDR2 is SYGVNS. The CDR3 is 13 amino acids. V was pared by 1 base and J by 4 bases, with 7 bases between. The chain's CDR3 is CASSEWEGYGYTF. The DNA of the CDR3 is TGTGCCAGCAGTGAATGGGAGGGCTATGGCTACACCTTC.

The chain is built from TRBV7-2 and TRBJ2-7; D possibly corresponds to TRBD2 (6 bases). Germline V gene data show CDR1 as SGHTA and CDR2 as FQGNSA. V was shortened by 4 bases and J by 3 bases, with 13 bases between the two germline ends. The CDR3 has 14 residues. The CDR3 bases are TGTGCCAGCAGCTCCTGGGGGACTCTCTACGAGCAGTACTTC. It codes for CASSSWGTLYEQYF.

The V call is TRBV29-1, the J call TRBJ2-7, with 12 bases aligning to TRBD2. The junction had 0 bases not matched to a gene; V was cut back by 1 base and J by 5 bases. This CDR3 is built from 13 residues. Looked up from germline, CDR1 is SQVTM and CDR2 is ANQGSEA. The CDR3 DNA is TGCAGCGTTGAAGGGACTAGCGGGAACGAGCAGTACTTC. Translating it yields CSVEGTSGNEQYF.

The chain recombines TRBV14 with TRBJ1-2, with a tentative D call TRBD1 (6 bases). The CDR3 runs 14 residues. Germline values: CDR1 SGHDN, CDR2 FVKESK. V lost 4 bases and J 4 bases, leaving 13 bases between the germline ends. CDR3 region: CASSRGGAGYGYTF. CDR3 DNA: TGTGCCAGCAGCCGCGGGGGGGCTGGCTATGGCTACACCTTC.

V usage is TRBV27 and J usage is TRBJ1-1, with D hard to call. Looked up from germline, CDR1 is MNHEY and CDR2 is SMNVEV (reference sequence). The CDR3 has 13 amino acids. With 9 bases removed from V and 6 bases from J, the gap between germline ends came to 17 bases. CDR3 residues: CASLTPGVAEAFF. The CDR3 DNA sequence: TGTGCCAGTCTCACCCCCGGTGTCGCTGAAGCTTTCTTT.

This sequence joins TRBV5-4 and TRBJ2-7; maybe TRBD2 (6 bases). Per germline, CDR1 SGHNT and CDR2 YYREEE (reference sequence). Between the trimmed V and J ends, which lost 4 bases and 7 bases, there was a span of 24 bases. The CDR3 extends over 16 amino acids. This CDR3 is CASSLETRWGSEEQYF. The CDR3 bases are TGTGCCAGCAGCCTCGAGACTAGGTGGGGATCTGAGGAGCAGTACTTC.

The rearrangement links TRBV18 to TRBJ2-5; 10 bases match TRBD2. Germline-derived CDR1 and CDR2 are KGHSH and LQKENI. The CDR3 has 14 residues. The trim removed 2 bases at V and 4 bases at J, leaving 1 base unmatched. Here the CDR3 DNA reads TGTGCCAGCTCACCAACTAGCGGGGCAGAGACCCAGTACTTC. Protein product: CASSPTSGAETQYF.

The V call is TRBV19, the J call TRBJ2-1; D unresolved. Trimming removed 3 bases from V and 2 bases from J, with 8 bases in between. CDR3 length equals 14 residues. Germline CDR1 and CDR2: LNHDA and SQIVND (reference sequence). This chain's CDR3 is CASSIGTTYNEQFF. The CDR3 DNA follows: TGTGCCAGTAGTATTGGCACCACCTACAATGAGCAGTTCTTC.

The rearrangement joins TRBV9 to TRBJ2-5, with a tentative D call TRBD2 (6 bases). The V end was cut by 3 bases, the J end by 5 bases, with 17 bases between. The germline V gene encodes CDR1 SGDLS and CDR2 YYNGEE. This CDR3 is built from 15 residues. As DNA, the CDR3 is TGTGCCAGCAGCGCCCGGGACTCCCCTTGGGAGACCCAGTACTTC. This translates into CASSARDSPWETQYF. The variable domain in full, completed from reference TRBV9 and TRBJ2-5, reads DSGVTQTPKHLITATGQRVTLRCSPRSGDLSVYWYQQSLDQGLQFLIQYYNGEERAKGNILERFSAQQFPDLHSELNLSSLELGDSALYFCASSARDSPWETQYFGPGTRLLVL.